This record concerns one TCR beta chain sequence. What it binds is unknown. The data are from a study of OX40 agonist ivuxolimab in advanced cancers. Background on the study: Ivuxolimab is an agonistic anti-OX40 (CD134) antibody, and patients were treated with it.

Study outcomes and limitations: Averaging showed that CD8+ T cells had more expanded clones than CD4+ did. Clonal expansion among partial responders at 0.1-3.0 mg/kg ranked near the lowest.

The method was immunoSEQ multiplex PCR; TCRdb's version includes in-frame clones alone and lacks a portion of them. There are 45,000 to 55,000 clones in the sample; around 84% occur only once, and approximately 1.6% lies in the top ten. The material was CD4+ or CD8+ T cells sorted from blood, obtained in a trial of the OX40 agonist ivuxolimab. This TCR derives from an adult with an advanced solid tumor such as melanoma, head and neck, liver or kidney cancer.

The CDR3 here is CAWTQRRADTQYF. The CDR3 DNA reads TGTGCCTGGACACAGAGACGAGCAGATACGCAGTATTTT. The rearrangement uses TRBV30 and TRBJ2-3, with D uncertain. V gave up 4 bases and J gave up 4 bases, with 12 bases separating them. The CDR3 is 13 residues long. Germline assignment: CDR1 GTSNPN and CDR2 SVGIG (reference sequence). Filled out from reference TRBV30 and TRBJ2-3, the complete variable domain reads SQTIHQWPATLVQPVGSPLSLECTVEGTSNPNLYWYRQAAGRGLQLLFYSVGIGQISSEVPQNLSASRPQDRQFILSSKKLLLSDSGFYLCAWTQRRADTQYFGPGTRLTVL.